The table lists the clone carrying this T cell receptor beta chain with many counts. Its target is unknown. This entry is derived from a study of neurological immune-mediated disorders. The time point was: longitudinal time-point 3. Overall study results and limits: Private repertoires in all groups were suggested by the finding that expanded clones across subjects shared no CDR3 amino acid sequences.

Over 190 million TCR-beta sequences from 15-18 subjects came out of each sequencing run. One entry per CDR3 protein results from TCRdb running MiXCR on the 5' RACE reads. This sample yields roughly 100,000 distinct CDR3 sequences, of which 10% to 14% are seen a single time; 2.5% to 4% belongs to the top ten. Germline CDR1 is SGHRS and CDR2 is YFSETQ. Trimming pared 2 bases from V and 3 bases from J, leaving 11 bases between. The length of the CDR3 is 15 residues. The sequence came from a female donor with HTLV-1-associated myelopathy (HAM/TSP). The source material was PBMCs. The rearrangement joins TRBV5-1 to TRBJ2-2; D uncertain. The CDR3 nucleotides read TGCGCCAGCAGCTTCTCACAGATGGACACCGGGGAGCTGTTTTTT. Its translation: CASSFSQMDTGELFF.